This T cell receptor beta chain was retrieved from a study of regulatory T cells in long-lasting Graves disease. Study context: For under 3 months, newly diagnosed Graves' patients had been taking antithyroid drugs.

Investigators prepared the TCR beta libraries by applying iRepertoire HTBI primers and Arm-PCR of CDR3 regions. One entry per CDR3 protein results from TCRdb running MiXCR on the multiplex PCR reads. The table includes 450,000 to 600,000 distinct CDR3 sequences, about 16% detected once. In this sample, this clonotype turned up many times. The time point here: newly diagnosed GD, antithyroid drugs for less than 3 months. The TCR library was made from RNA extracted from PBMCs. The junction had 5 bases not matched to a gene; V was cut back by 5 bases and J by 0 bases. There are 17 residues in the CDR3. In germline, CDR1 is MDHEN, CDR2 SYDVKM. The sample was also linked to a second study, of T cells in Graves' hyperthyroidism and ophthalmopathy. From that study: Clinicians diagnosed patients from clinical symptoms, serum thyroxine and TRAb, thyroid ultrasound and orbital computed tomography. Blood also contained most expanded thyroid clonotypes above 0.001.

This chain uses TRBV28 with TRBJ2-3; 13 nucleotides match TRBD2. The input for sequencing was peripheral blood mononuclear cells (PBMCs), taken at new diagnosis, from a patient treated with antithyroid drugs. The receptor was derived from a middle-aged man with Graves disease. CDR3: CASSTPGLAGSTDTQYF. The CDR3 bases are TGTGCCAGCAGTACCCCGGGACTAGCGGGAAGCACAGATACGCAGTATTTT.